A single sample is the source of the 3 T cell receptor beta chains below, sequenced in a study of CD8 T cells in Susac syndrome (dated by TCRdb to 2018 to 2020). The library relied on the immunoSEQ multiplex PCR assay. RNA was extracted using the RNeasy kit, and roughly 0.5 to 1 microgram was reverse transcribed with random hexamers. TCRdb cleaned the public reads at Q25 with fastp, built clones with MiXCR and kept in-frame beta chains. CDR3 protein sequences are deduplicated, and each keeps its most common genes and DNA. For this sample there are roughly 190,000 distinct CDR3 sequences; 85% to 95% appear just once. The ten largest clones take up around 0.15% of the sample. The sequencing input was CD8+ T cells from PBMCs. The receptors stem from a human donor with Susac syndrome.

The chain joins TRBV12-3 or TRBV12-4 to TRBJ2-7, with a tentative D call TRBD1 (6 bases). Trimming shortened V by 6 bases and J by 6 bases, and 15 bases separated the two germline ends. This CDR3 has 13 residues. Here the CDR3 reads CASRGEQGAEQYF. The CDR3 coding sequence is TGTGCCAGCAGGGGGGAACAGGGTGCCGAGCAGTACTTC.

J is TRBJ1-2 and V is TRBV20-1; TRBD1 matches at 9 bases. Germline-derived CDR1 and CDR2 are DFQATT and SNEGSKA (reference sequence). Unmatched junction bases numbered 7, after V lost 1 base and J lost 4 bases. The CDR3 covers 15 residues. The DNA for the CDR3 is TGCAGTGCTAGAGCCGAGGGACAGGGCGCCTATGGCTACACCTTC. This translates into CSARAEGQGAYGYTF.

V is TRBV13 and J is TRBJ2-3, with D possibly matching TRBD2 (6 bases). Germline CDR1 PRHDT, CDR2 FYEKMQ (reference sequence). CDR3 length equals 18 residues. Trimming shortened V by 1 base and J by 1 base, and 18 bases separated the two germline ends. CDR3 DNA: TGTGCCAGCAGCTTAGTTCGCTGGGACTCGGAACGCACAGATACGCAGTATTTT. This sequence encodes CASSLVRWDSERTDTQYF.